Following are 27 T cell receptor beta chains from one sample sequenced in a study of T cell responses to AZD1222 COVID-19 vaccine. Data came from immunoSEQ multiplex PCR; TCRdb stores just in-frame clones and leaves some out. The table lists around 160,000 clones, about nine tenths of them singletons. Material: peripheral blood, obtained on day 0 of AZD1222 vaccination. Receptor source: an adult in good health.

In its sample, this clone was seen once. The CDR3 DNA sequence: TGTGCCAGCAGCACCCCCGGGGCCCTCCGGCGAGCTTTCTTT. It yields the protein CASSTPGALRRAFF. V usage is TRBV7-2 and J usage is TRBJ1-1; D is perhaps TRBD1 (5 bases). This CDR3 comprises 14 residues. V gave up 5 bases and J gave up 10 bases, with 20 bases separating them. Per germline, CDR1 SGHTA and CDR2 FQGNSA.

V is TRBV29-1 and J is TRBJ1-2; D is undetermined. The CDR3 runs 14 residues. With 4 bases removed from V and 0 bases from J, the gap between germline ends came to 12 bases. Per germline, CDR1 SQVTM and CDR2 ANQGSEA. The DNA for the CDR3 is TGCAGCGTTGTGGGAGGAAAAGCTAACTATGGCTACACCTTC. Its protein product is CSVVGGKANYGYTF.

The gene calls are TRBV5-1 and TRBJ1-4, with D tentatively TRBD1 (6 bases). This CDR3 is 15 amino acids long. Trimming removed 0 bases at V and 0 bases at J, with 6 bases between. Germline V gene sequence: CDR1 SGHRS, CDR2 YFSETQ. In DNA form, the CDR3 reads TGCGCCAGCAGCTTGGGGACAGCAACTAATGAAAAACTGTTTTTT. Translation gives CASSLGTATNEKLFF.

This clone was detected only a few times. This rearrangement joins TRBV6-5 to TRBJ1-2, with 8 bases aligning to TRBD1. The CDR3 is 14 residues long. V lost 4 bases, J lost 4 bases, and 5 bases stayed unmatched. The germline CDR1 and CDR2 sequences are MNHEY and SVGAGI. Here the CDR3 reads CASSSRGPLYGYTF. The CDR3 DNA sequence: TGTGCCAGCAGTTCCAGGGGGCCCCTCTATGGCTACACCTTC.

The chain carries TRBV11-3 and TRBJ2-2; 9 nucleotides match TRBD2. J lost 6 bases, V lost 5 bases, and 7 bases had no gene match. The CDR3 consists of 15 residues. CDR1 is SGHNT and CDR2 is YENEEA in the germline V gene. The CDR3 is CASSTSGGSAGELFF. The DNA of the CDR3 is TGTGCCAGCAGCACCAGCGGGGGGTCCGCCGGGGAGCTGTTTTTT.

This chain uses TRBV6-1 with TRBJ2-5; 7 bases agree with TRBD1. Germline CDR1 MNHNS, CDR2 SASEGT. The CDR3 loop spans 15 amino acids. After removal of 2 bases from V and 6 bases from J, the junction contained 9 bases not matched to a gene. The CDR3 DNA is TGTGCCAGCAGTGAAATAGGGGGCCGGCCCAAGACCCAGTACTTC. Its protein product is CASSEIGGRPKTQYF.

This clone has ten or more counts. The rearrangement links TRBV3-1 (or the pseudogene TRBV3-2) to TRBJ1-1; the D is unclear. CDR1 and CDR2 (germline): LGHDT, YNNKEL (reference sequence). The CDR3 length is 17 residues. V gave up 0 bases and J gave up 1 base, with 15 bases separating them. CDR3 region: CASSQDPSGAGNTEAFF. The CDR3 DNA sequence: TGTGCCAGCAGCCAAGATCCCTCGGGAGCGGGGAACACTGAAGCTTTCTTT.

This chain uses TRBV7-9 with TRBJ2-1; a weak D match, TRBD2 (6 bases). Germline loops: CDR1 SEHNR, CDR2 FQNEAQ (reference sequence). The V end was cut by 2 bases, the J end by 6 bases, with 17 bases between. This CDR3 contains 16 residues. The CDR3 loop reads CASSLSGGVSGNEQFF. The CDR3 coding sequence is TGTGCCAGCAGCTTAAGTGGCGGGGTATCAGGCAATGAGCAGTTCTTC. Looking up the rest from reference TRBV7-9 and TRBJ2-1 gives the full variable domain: DTGVSQNPRHKITKRGQNVTFRCDPISEHNRLYWYRQTLGQGPEFLTYFQNEAQLEKSRLLSDRFSAERPKGSFSTLEIQRTEQGDSAMYLCASSLSGGVSGNEQFFGPGTRLTVL.

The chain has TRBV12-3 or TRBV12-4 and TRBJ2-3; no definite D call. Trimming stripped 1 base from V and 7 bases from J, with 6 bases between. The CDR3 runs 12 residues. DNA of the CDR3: TGTGCCAGCAGTTTAGTGGAGAATACGCAGTATTTT. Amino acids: CASSLVENTQYF.

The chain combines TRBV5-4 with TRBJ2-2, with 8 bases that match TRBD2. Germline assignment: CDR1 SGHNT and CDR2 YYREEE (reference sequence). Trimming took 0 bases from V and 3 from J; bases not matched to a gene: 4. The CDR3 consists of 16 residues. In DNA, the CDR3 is TGTGCCAGCAGCTTGGCGCACGGGGGGGACACCGGGGAGCTGTTTTTT. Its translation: CASSLAHGGDTGELFF.

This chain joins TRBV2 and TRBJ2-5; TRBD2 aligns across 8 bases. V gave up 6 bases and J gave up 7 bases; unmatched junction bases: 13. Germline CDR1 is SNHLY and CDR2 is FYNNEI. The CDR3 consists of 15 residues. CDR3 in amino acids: CASRQVGGESLTQYF. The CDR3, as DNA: TGTGCCAGCAGACAAGTCGGGGGGGAGTCGTTGACCCAGTACTTC.

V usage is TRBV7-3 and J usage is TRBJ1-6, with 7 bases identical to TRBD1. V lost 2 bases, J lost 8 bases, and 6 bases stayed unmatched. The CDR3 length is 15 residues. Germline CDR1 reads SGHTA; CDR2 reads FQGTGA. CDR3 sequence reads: CASSLQGGLDSPLHF. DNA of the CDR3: TGTGCCAGCAGCTTACAGGGGGGTCTGGATTCACCCCTCCACTTT.

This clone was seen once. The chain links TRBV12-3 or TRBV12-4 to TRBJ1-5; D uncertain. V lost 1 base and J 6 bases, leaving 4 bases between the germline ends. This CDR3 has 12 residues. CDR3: CASSLDSQPQHF. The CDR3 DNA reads TGTGCCAGCAGTTTAGACAGTCAGCCCCAGCATTTT.

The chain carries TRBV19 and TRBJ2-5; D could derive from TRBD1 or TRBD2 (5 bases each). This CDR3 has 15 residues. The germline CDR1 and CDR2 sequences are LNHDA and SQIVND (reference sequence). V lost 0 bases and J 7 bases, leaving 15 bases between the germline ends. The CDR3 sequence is CASSIDGGPRGTQYF. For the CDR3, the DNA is TGTGCCAGTAGTATAGATGGAGGACCTAGGGGGACCCAGTACTTC.

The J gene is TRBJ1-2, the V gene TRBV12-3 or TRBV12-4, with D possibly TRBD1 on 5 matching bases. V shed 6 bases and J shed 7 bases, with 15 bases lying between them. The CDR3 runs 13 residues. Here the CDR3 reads CASSPRLGGGYTF. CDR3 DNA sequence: TGTGCCAGCAGCCCCCGTTTGGGGGGTGGCTACACCTTC.

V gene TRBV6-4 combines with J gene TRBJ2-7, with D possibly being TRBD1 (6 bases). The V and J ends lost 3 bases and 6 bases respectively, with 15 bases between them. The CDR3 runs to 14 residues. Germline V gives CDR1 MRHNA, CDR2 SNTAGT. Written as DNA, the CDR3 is TGTGCCAGCAGTGAGAACAGGGAAAGTGGCGAGCAGTACTTC. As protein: CASSENRESGEQYF.

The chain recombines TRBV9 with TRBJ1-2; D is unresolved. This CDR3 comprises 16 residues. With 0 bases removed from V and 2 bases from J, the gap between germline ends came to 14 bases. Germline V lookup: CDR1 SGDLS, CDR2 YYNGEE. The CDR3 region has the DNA TGTGCCAGCAGCGTAGCCCCGAGCATCAGGAACTATGGCTACACCTTC. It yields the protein CASSVAPSIRNYGYTF.

Here the CDR3 DNA reads TGTGCCAGCAGCTTATTCCGGGACAGGGGGATCTATGGCTACACCTTC. Protein: CASSLFRDRGIYGYTF. J is TRBJ1-2 and V is TRBV7-2, with TRBD1 identical over 11 bases. The CDR3 length is 16 residues. Germline lookup yields CDR1 SGHTA and CDR2 FQGNSA. Losses at the gene ends were 2 bases for V and 4 bases for J; bases not matched to a gene: 6.

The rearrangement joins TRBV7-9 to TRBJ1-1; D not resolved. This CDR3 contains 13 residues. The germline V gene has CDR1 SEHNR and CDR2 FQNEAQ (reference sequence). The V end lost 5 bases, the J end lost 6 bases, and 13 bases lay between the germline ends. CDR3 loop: CASSLNTGAEAFF. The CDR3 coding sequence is TGTGCCAGCAGCCTTAACACCGGCGCTGAAGCTTTCTTT.

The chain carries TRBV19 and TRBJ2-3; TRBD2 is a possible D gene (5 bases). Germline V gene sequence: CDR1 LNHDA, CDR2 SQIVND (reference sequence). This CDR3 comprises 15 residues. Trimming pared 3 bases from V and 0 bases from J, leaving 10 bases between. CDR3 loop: CASSMGDSSTDTQYF. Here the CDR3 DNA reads TGTGCCAGTAGTATGGGAGACTCTAGCACAGATACGCAGTATTTT.

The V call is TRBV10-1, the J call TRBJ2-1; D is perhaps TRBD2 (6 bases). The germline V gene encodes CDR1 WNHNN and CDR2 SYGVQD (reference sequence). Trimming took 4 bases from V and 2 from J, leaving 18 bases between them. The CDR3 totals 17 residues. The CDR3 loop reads CASSGDSTPFAYNEQFF. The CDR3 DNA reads TGCGCCAGCAGTGGGGACTCTACCCCCTTCGCCTACAATGAGCAGTTCTTC.

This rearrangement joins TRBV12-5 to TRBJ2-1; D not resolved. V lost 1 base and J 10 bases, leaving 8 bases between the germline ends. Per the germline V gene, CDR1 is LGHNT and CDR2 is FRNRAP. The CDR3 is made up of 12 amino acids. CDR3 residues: CASGLDVGEQFF. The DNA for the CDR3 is TGTGCTAGTGGTTTGGACGTAGGCGAGCAGTTCTTC.

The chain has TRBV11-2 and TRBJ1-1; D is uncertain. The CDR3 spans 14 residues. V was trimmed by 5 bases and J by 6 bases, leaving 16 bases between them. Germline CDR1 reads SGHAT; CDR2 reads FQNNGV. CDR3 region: CASSDLPKRAEAFF. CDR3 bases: TGTGCCAGCAGCGATCTACCTAAGAGAGCTGAAGCTTTCTTT.

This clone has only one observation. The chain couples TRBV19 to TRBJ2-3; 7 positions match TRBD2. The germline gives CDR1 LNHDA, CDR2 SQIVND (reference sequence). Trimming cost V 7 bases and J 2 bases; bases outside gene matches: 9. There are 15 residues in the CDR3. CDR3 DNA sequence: TGTGCCAGTAATCGAAAAGCGGGACCCACAGATACGCAGTATTTT. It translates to CASNRKAGPTDTQYF. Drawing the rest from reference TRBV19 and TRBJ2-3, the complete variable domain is DGGITQSPKYLFRKEGQNVTLSCEQNLNHDAMYWYRQDPGQGLRLIYYSQIVNDFQKGDIAEGYSVSREKKESFPLTVTSAQKNPTAFYLCASNRKAGPTDTQYFGPGTRLTVL.

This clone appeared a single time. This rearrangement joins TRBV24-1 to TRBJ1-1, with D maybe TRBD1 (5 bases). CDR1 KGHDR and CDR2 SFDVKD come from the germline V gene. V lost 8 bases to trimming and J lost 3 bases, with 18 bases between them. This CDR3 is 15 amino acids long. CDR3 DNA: TGTGCCACCAACACCCCAGGGAGGGCGGACACTGAAGCTTTCTTT. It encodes CATNTPGRADTEAFF.

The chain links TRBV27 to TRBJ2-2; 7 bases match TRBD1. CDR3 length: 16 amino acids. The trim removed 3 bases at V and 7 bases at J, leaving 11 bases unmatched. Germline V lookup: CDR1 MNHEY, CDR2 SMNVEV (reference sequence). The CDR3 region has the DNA TGTGCCAGCAGTTTCCGAATACAGGGGACCGACGGGGAGCTGTTTTTT. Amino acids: CASSFRIQGTDGELFF.

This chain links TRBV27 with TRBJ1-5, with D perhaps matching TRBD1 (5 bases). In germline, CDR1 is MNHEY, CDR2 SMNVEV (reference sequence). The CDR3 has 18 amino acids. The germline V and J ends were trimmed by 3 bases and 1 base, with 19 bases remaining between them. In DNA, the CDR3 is TGTGCCAGCAGTTTTAGGGCAGGGTGGGACCGGAGCAATCAGCCCCAGCATTTT. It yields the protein CASSFRAGWDRSNQPQHF.